Listed below are T cell receptor beta chains from one sample, sequenced in a study of shared clonotypes between healthy human individuals. Clones were sequenced by immunoSEQ multiplex PCR, and TCRdb holds only the in-frame ones, with some missing. Among roughly 2.5 million clones listed, around 90% were seen once. The sequenced material came from naive CD4+ T cells sorted from blood. These receptors were taken from a man in his late teens or twenties in good health. Both conserved end residues are part of each CDR3. The D gene is left open where the match is weak. The size entry is marked missing in some rows and otherwise reads once, few, many or a size class.

size	length	V	J	D	CDR3	DNA
-	15	TRBV5-6	TRBJ2-5	-	CASSNGRGQGGTQYF	TGTGCCAGCAGCAACGGCAGGGGCCAAGGGGGGACCCAGTACTTC
-	14	TRBV28	TRBJ1-2	TRBD1	CASSQTGGGYGYTF	TGTGCCAGCAGTCAGACAGGGGGAGGCTATGGCTACACCTTC
-	15	TRBV5-1	TRBJ1-4	TRBD1	CASSETGQGFEKLFF	TGCGCCAGCAGCGAGACGGGACAGGGTTTTGAAAAACTGTTTTTT
-	15	TRBV10-3	TRBJ2-7	-	CAIRGQAQASYEQYF	TGTGCCATCAGGGGCCAGGCACAGGCCTCCTACGAGCAGTACTTC
-	15	TRBV19	TRBJ1-5	-	CASSRQGGAGQPQHF	TGTGCCAGTAGCCGCCAAGGGGGGGCTGGTCAGCCCCAGCATTTT
-	16	TRBV7-9	TRBJ2-2	-	CASSRTSIRNTGELFF	TGTGCCAGCAGTCGAACTAGCATAAGGAACACCGGGGAGCTGTTTTTT
-	12	TRBV30	TRBJ2-5	-	CAEGWGQETQYF	TGTGCCGAGGGCTGGGGGCAAGAGACCCAGTACTTC
-	16	TRBV19	TRBJ1-5	TRBD1	CASSIVTGGGNQPQHF	TGTGCCAGTAGTATAGTTACAGGGGGAGGCAATCAGCCCCAGCATTTT
-	12	TRBV5-4	TRBJ1-1	-	CASSPGQTEAFF	TGTGCCAGCAGCCCCGGACAGACTGAAGCTTTCTTT
-	17	TRBV28	TRBJ2-5	TRBD1	CASSTRTGGLRKETQYF	TGTGCCAGCAGCACCAGGACAGGGGGACTCCGCAAAGAGACCCAGTACTTC
-	10	TRBV25-1	TRBJ1-2	-	CAVGGNGYTF	TGTGCCGTGGGGGGGAATGGCTACACCTTC
-	14	TRBV28	TRBJ2-7	-	CASSFVDSSYEQYF	TGTGCCAGCAGTTTTGTGGACAGTTCCTACGAGCAGTACTTC
-	13	TRBV19	TRBJ1-5	-	CASSRGFHQPQHF	TGTGCCAGTAGTAGGGGGTTCCATCAGCCCCAGCATTTT
-	13	TRBV7-8	TRBJ1-5	-	CASSWQSNQPQHF	TGTGCCAGCAGCTGGCAGAGCAATCAGCCCCAGCATTTT
few	13	TRBV2	TRBJ1-1	-	CASRMEGTTEAFF	TGTGCCAGCAGGATGGAGGGGACCACTGAAGCTTTCTTT
-	13	TRBV6-5	TRBJ2-1	-	CASTAASVNEQFF	TGTGCCAGCACCGCGGCGTCAGTCAATGAGCAGTTCTTC
-	19	TRBV15	TRBJ2-1	TRBD2	CATSRDRRTSGVLYNEQFF	TGTGCCACCAGCAGAGACCGTAGGACTAGCGGGGTACTATACAATGAGCAGTTCTTC